One and the same sample provided the 8 T cell receptor beta chains below, sequenced in a study of T cell responses to AZD1222 COVID-19 vaccine. Data came from immunoSEQ multiplex PCR; TCRdb stores just in-frame clones and leaves some out. The sample lists about 35,000 clones, 65% to 90% occurring once. The sample was peripheral blood, taken 28 days after the second AZD1222 dose. The receptors were sampled from an adult who received the AZD1222 COVID-19 vaccine.

This clone appeared once. V gene TRBV7-2 combines with J gene TRBJ2-3, with D possibly matching TRBD2 (6 bases). The CDR3 is 16 residues long. V was pared by 2 bases and J by 1 base, with 13 bases between. Looked up from germline, CDR1 is SGHTA and CDR2 is FQGNSA. The CDR3 DNA reads TGTGCCAGCAGCTTATTGGGAGGAGGAGGCACAGATACGCAGTATTTT. Translating gives CASSLLGGGGTDTQYF.

This rearrangement joins TRBV19 to TRBJ1-1; D may be TRBD1 (5 bases). Trimming took 4 bases from V and 0 from J, leaving 15 bases between them. Germline CDR1 and CDR2: LNHDA and SQIVND (reference sequence). This CDR3 contains 16 residues. CDR3 in amino acids: CASSNPRERLNTEAFF. The CDR3 nucleotides are TGTGCCAGTAGTAATCCCAGGGAGAGACTGAACACTGAAGCTTTCTTT.

This sequence joins TRBV2 and TRBJ2-3, with a weak D call TRBD2 (6 bases). Germline V gives CDR1 SNHLY, CDR2 FYNNEI. Trimming shortened V by 0 bases and J by 0 bases, and 10 bases separated the two germline ends. The CDR3 extends over 16 amino acids. Written as DNA, the CDR3 is TGTGCCAGCAGTGAAGCCGCGCGGGGAAGCACAGATACGCAGTATTTT. Its translation is CASSEAARGSTDTQYF. The variable domain in full, completed from reference TRBV2 and TRBJ2-3, reads EPEVTQTPSHQVTQMGQEVILRCVPISNHLYFYWYRQILGQKVEFLVSFYNNEISEKSEIFDDQFSVERPDGSNFTLKIRSTKLEDSAMYFCASSEAARGSTDTQYFGPGTRLTVL.

CDR3 protein: CASSLLPGGEQFF. DNA for the CDR3: TGTGCCAGCAGCTTGTTGCCCGGGGGAGAGCAGTTCTTC. This sequence joins TRBV5-6 and TRBJ2-1, with a weak D call TRBD2 (6 bases). Germline CDR1 SGHDT, CDR2 YYEEEE. V was cut by 1 base and J by 10 bases, with 12 bases left in between. There are 13 residues in the CDR3.

As DNA, the CDR3 is TGTGCCAGTAGTCCCGGGACAGGGGGCCACGAGCAGTACTTC. It encodes CASSPGTGGHEQYF. The chain uses TRBV19 and TRBJ2-7, with 12 bases lining up with TRBD1. Germline-derived CDR1 and CDR2 are LNHDA and SQIVND (reference sequence). The CDR3 length is 14 residues. After removal of 5 bases from V and 5 bases from J, the junction contained 4 bases not matched to a gene. The full variable domain, completed using reference TRBV19 and TRBJ2-7, is DGGITQSPKYLFRKEGQNVTLSCEQNLNHDAMYWYRQDPGQGLRLIYYSQIVNDFQKGDIAEGYSVSREKKESFPLTVTSAQKNPTAFYLCASSPGTGGHEQYFGPGTRLTVT.

In this sample, this clone turned up a few times. V gene TRBV28 combines with J gene TRBJ1-3; TRBD1 aligns across 8 bases. Trimming at V came to 6 bases and at J to 3 bases, leaving 13 bases not matched to a gene. Germline V gene data show CDR1 as MDHEN and CDR2 as SYDVKM. The CDR3 contains 17 residues. The CDR3 loop is CASRSTGGGPIGNTIYF. The CDR3 DNA sequence: TGTGCCAGCAGGTCCACAGGGGGGGGCCCTATTGGAAACACCATATATTTT.

The rearrangement joins TRBV7-2 to TRBJ2-5; a weak D match, TRBD2 (5 bases). CDR1 and CDR2 from the germline V gene are SGHTA and FQGNSA. This CDR3 comprises 15 residues. Trimming removed 5 bases from V and 0 bases from J, with 13 bases in between. As DNA, the CDR3 is TGTGCCAGCAGCCCCCAAACGGGATACCAAGAGACCCAGTACTTC. Translated: CASSPQTGYQETQYF. Together with reference TRBV7-2 and TRBJ2-5, the CDR3 gives the full variable domain: GAGVSQSPSNKVTEKGKDVELRCDPISGHTALYWYRQSLGQGLEFLIYFQGNSAPDKSGLPSDRFSAERTGGSVSTLTIQRTQQEDSAVYLCASSPQTGYQETQYFGPGTRLLVL.

The chain joins TRBV11-2 to TRBJ2-2; D might be TRBD2 (6 bases). The CDR3 has 12 residues. V was cut by 2 bases and J by 8 bases, with 6 bases left in between. CDR1 and CDR2 from the germline V gene are SGHAT and FQNNGV. The CDR3, as DNA: TGTGCCAGCAGCTTACTAGCGGGGGAGCTGTTTTTT. Translation gives CASSLLAGELFF. Together with reference TRBV11-2 and TRBJ2-2, the CDR3 gives the full variable domain: EAGVAQSPRYKIIEKRQSVAFWCNPISGHATLYWYQQILGQGPKLLIQFQNNGVVDDSQLPKDRFSAERLKGVDSTLKIQPAKLEDSAVYLCASSLLAGELFFGEGSRLTVL.